These 13 T cell receptor beta chains came from one sample sequenced in a study of T cells after yellow fever vaccination. Each CDR3 protein is one row after TCRdb ran MiXCR on the 5' RACE reads. The repertoire holds 600,000 to 750,000 distinct CDR3 sequences, around an eighth seen once, with about 15% in the top ten. This material consisted of PBMCs, taken on the day of the yellow fever booster vaccination. All receptors come from a man aged 25 to 40 who received the YFV17D yellow fever vaccine.

The chain carries TRBV29-1 and TRBJ2-7; 14 bases agree with TRBD2. The CDR3 is 12 residues long. Germline V lookup: CDR1 SQVTM, CDR2 ANQGSEA. The J segment lost 5 bases and the V segment lost 6 bases, leaving 0 bases of the junction unmatched. The chain's CDR3 is CSVGLAGDEQYF. CDR3 nucleotide sequence: TGCAGCGTGGGACTAGCGGGAGACGAGCAGTACTTC.

This sequence joins TRBV6-5 and TRBJ2-7, with no clear D. Trimming shortened V by 4 bases and J by 2 bases, and 9 bases separated the two germline ends. The CDR3 contains 13 residues. Germline CDR1 and CDR2: MNHEY and SVGAGI. The CDR3 region has the DNA TGTGCCAGCAGTTCCGATAACACCTACGAGCAGTACTTC. This encodes CASSSDNTYEQYF.

This chain connects TRBV12-5 to TRBJ2-7; unclear D gene. The germline V and J ends were trimmed by 2 bases and 0 bases, with 14 bases remaining between them. Germline V gene data show CDR1 as LGHNT and CDR2 as FRNRAP. This CDR3 is 16 amino acids long. In DNA form, the CDR3 reads TGTGCTAGTGGTTTGTTCACGGACGGTGACTCCTACGAGCAGTACTTC. Translation: CASGLFTDGDSYEQYF.

Ten or more counts support this clonotype. The V call is TRBV6-2 or TRBV6-3, the J call TRBJ1-5; D is unresolved. The ends were cut back, 7 bases at V and 3 bases at J, with 10 bases in the middle. CDR1 is MNHEY and CDR2 is SVGEGT in the germline V gene. The CDR3 extends over 13 amino acids. CDR3 amino acids: CASNSVDNQPQHF. CDR3 nucleotide sequence: TGTGCCAGCAATTCGGTTGACAATCAGCCCCAGCATTTT.

This clonotype was counted only a few times. The chain uses TRBV12-3 or TRBV12-4 and TRBJ1-1; D ambiguous. CDR3 size: 11 residues. Deletions cut 10 bases from V and 1 base from J, with 7 bases between. This CDR3 reads CATRENTEAFF. CDR3 bases: TGTGCCACCCGGGAGAACACTGAAGCTTTCTTT.

This clonotype was observed a few times. V usage is TRBV7-3 and J usage is TRBJ2-3; 13 bases are shared with TRBD2. This CDR3 is built from 18 residues. Trimming removed 5 bases from V and 4 bases from J; junction bases left unmatched: 12. Germline loops: CDR1 SGHTA, CDR2 FQGTGA. Here the CDR3 DNA reads TGTGCCAGCAGCGTACAGCGGACTAGCGGGAGAGGTCCAGATACGCAGTATTTT. This encodes CASSVQRTSGRGPDTQYF.

This rearrangement joins TRBV7-6 to TRBJ2-7; D is undetermined. Germline V lookup: CDR1 SGHVS, CDR2 FNYEAQ. The CDR3 has 15 residues. Trimming removed 0 bases from V and 6 bases from J, with 15 bases in between. The CDR3 region has the DNA TGTGCCAGCAGCTTAGCGCTTTCCGCAGGATTCGAGCAGTACTTC. Its translation: CASSLALSAGFEQYF.

This clonotype showed up just a few times. The chain has TRBV10-3 and TRBJ2-7; 11 bases match TRBD2. The CDR3 has 12 amino acids. V trimming: 6 bases; J trimming: 10 bases; junction bases outside the gene matches: 5. In germline, CDR1 is ENHRY, CDR2 SYGVKD. DNA of the CDR3: TGTGCCATCAGCCCGGGACTAGCGGATCAGTACTTC. Protein sequence: CAISPGLADQYF.

The chain joins TRBV6-1 to TRBJ2-6; D is undetermined. The CDR3 spans 15 residues. With 7 bases removed from V and 0 bases from J, the gap between germline ends came to 10 bases. The germline CDR1 and CDR2 sequences are MNHNS and SASEGT. The CDR3 bases are TGTGCCAGCATGATACCAGGCTCTGGGGCCAACGTCCTGACTTTC. The encoded protein is CASMIPGSGANVLTF.

This clonotype was recorded a few times. The rearrangement uses TRBV6-2 or TRBV6-3 and TRBJ2-6, with D unresolved. The CDR3 sequence is 17 residues long. The V end was cut by 5 bases, the J end by 0 bases, with 14 bases between. Germline CDR1 is MNHEY and CDR2 is SVGEGT. This CDR3 reads CASSNPLTGSGANVLTF. CDR3 DNA: TGTGCCAGCAGTAACCCCCTGACCGGCTCTGGGGCCAACGTCCTGACTTTC.

This clonotype qualifies as medium-sized (0.01 to 0.1%). This chain links TRBV5-1 with TRBJ2-1; D is perhaps TRBD2 (6 bases). Trimming pared 1 base from V and 0 bases from J, leaving 17 bases between. This CDR3 is 18 amino acids long. Germline V gene sequence: CDR1 SGHRS, CDR2 YFSETQ. CDR3 nucleotide sequence: TGCGCCAGCAGCTTGAATCCCACTAGCAGGCGCTCCTACAATGAGCAGTTCTTC. As protein: CASSLNPTSRRSYNEQFF.

This clonotype was observed many times. The chain has TRBV10-3 and TRBJ1-1, with a tentative D call TRBD1 (6 bases). Germline V lookup: CDR1 ENHRY, CDR2 SYGVKD. The length of the CDR3 is 17 residues. Trimming stripped 3 bases from V and 0 bases from J, with 17 bases between. CDR3 in amino acids: CAISDGGVSRMNTEAFF. CDR3 DNA sequence: TGTGCCATCAGTGACGGGGGCGTCTCTCGGATGAACACTGAAGCTTTCTTT.

The J gene is TRBJ2-7, the V gene TRBV7-2; TRBD2 matches at 9 bases. The germline V gene encodes CDR1 SGHTA and CDR2 FQGNSA. The CDR3 is 14 amino acids. The V segment lost 8 bases and the J segment 1 base; nucleotides outside the gene matches: 6. DNA for the CDR3: TGTGCCAGCTCGGCCCTAGCGGGGTCCTACGAGCAGTACTTC. It encodes CASSALAGSYEQYF. Full variable domain (remainder filled in from reference TRBV7-2 and TRBJ2-7): GAGVSQSPSNKVTEKGKDVELRCDPISGHTALYWYRQSLGQGLEFLIYFQGNSAPDKSGLPSDRFSAERTGGSVSTLTIQRTQQEDSAVYLCASSALAGSYEQYFGPGTRLTVT.